This T cell receptor (beta chain) was profiled in a study of blood T cells in healthy people across ages. Findings and caveats of the study: Both higher diversity and more naive CD4+ cells marked long-lived donors when set against aged donors. In the absence of known donor CMV status, changes in expanded clonotypes were possibly confounded. Age showed a roughly linear inverse relationship with TCR beta diversity per million T cells.

Alongside a J-beta primer mix, a sample-barcoded 5' primer served in a second PCR lasting roughly 6 to 11 cycles. Each cDNA molecule received a tag from a template-switch adaptor that had 12 random nucleotides. TCRdb redid the calling of the 5' RACE reads with MiXCR, one entry per CDR3 protein. The table lists roughly 860,000 distinct CDR3 sequences, under 80% of them singletons. This clonotype was seen a handful of times. The antigen is not known. CDR3 length equals 11 residues. V lost 6 bases and J lost 9, with 14 bases in between. Germline V gives CDR1 DFQATT, CDR2 SNEGSKA (reference sequence). The V gene is TRBV20-1, the J gene TRBJ1-2, with D unresolved. The source material was blood. The origin of this receptor is a man aged 30-40 years in good health. The CDR3 DNA reads TGCAGTGCCCGTTTGGACTTCAGCTACACCTTC. Protein: CSARLDFSYTF.